The entry that follows covers one T cell receptor (beta chain) sequence. The antigen is unknown. Sequencing of cultured CD4+ T cell DNA used the Oncomine TCR Beta short-read assay. From CD4+ T cells that had been cultured, genomic DNA was extracted. TCRdb reprocessed the PCR reads via MiXCR and lists one record per CDR3 protein. The sample carries 5,000 to 7,000 distinct CDR3 sequences, 40% recorded once. The source of the sample is a study of vaccination and CD4 T cells after COVID-19. Study information: Post-COVID samples were collected a median approximately 100 days following diagnosis, spanning 35 to 161. Cultures that served as controls received a CEFX pool, an HIV-1 Nef pool, or no peptide.

The treatment here: roughly 10-day PBMC culture with coronavirus spike peptide pools or control peptides (ViraFEST assay). Before the COVID-19 pandemic (2011-2018), CD4+ T cells were obtained from the unexposed donor. After being plated at two million per well, PBMCs were cultured with approximately 9.4 IU/ml IL-2 and roughly 10 ug/ml peptide pools. The CDR3 contains 14 residues. Germline loops: CDR1 MNHNS, CDR2 SASEGT. V was cut by 6 bases and J by 4 bases, with 12 bases left in between. The sequence was obtained from a human donor in good health. Sequencing input: CD4+ T cells from blood, cultured in vitro. The genes are TRBV6-1 and TRBJ2-2; possible D gene TRBD1, 5 bases. The CDR3 loop reads CASRPYQGTGELFF. In nucleotides, the CDR3 is TGTGCCAGCAGACCCTATCAGGGCACCGGGGAGCTGTTTTTT.